A single sample gave rise to the 30 T cell receptor beta chains below, sequenced in a study of cytomegalovirus exposure and HLA in healthy donors. In the PCR, 60 Vbeta and 13 Jbeta primers were used. Some clones are missing from TCRdb's copy, which holds only in-frame ones; the method was immunoSEQ multiplex PCR. The data show 110,000 or so clones, with 75% to 90% seen just once and 6.5% to 8.5% held by the top ten. Sequenced material: PBMCs. These receptors were obtained from a man aged 30 to 39 in good health and CMV-seropositive.

This clone has a single count. The CDR3 sequence is CASSQQGGGNQPQHF. Here the CDR3 DNA reads TGCGCCAGCAGCCAACAAGGGGGTGGCAATCAGCCCCAGCATTTT. The V call is TRBV5-1, the J call TRBJ1-5; TRBD1 is a possible D gene (6 bases). V was shortened by 4 bases and J by 2 bases, with 13 bases between the two germline ends. The CDR3 loop spans 15 amino acids. Germline-derived CDR1 and CDR2 are SGHRS and YFSETQ.

The CDR3 is CASSPLDRGAYEQYF. As DNA, the CDR3 is TGTGCCAGCAGCCCCCTGGACAGGGGAGCCTACGAGCAGTACTTC. This chain connects TRBV5-6 to TRBJ2-7; 9 positions match TRBD1. Germline-derived CDR1 and CDR2 are SGHDT and YYEEEE. Germline trimming cut 4 bases from V and 2 bases from J; bases unmatched to any gene: 7. The CDR3 extends over 15 amino acids.

The gene calls are TRBV9 and TRBJ2-5; TRBD2 matches 10 bases. CDR3 length equals 16 residues. In germline, CDR1 is SGDLS, CDR2 YYNGEE. V dropped 4 bases and J dropped 5; count of bases not matched to a gene: 11. In nucleotides, the CDR3 is TGTGCCAGCAGCACCCAGAGCGGGGGGGCCTTTGAGACCCAGTACTTC. Amino acid sequence: CASSTQSGGAFETQYF.

The rearrangement links TRBV4-1 to TRBJ2-1; 10 bases are a match to TRBD1. The CDR3 has 16 amino acids. CDR1 and CDR2 from the germline V gene are MGHRA and YSYEKL. V gave up 1 base and J gave up 4 bases; unmatched junction bases: 4. The CDR3 protein is CASSQVADRGYNEQFF. The CDR3 DNA follows: TGCGCCAGCAGCCAAGTGGCGGACAGGGGGTACAATGAGCAGTTCTTC.

The gene calls are TRBV7-9 and TRBJ1-6, with unresolved D. CDR1 and CDR2 from the germline V gene are SEHNR and FQNEAQ (reference sequence). V was trimmed by 3 bases and J by 7 bases, leaving 7 bases between them. There are 13 residues in the CDR3. Written as DNA, the CDR3 is TGTGCCAGCAGCTTTTCGGGGAATTCACCCCTCCACTTT. Encoded protein: CASSFSGNSPLHF.

The chain employs TRBV14 and TRBJ1-4, with a possible D match to TRBD1 (5 bases). Per the germline V gene, CDR1 is SGHDN and CDR2 is FVKESK. The germline V and J ends were trimmed by 4 bases and 0 bases, with 15 bases remaining between them. CDR3 length equals 17 residues. CDR3 in amino acids: CASSRGDEFATNEKLFF. DNA of the CDR3: TGTGCCAGCAGCCGGGGGGATGAGTTTGCAACTAATGAAAAACTGTTTTTT.

V and J are TRBV6-5 and TRBJ1-1; D may be TRBD1 (6 bases). CDR3 length: 15 residues. The ends were cut back, 2 bases at V and 7 bases at J, with 17 bases in the middle. Germline loops: CDR1 MNHEY, CDR2 SVGAGI. This CDR3 reads CASSYKGGRVGEAFF. In nucleotides, the CDR3 is TGTGCCAGCAGTTACAAGGGGGGGAGGGTTGGTGAAGCTTTCTTT.

This clone was seen a single time. This chain connects TRBV25-1 to TRBJ2-3, with 11 bases identical to TRBD2. This CDR3 has 16 residues. Germline V gene sequence: CDR1 MGHDK, CDR2 SYGVNS. V shed 6 bases and J 6 bases; nucleotides not matched to a gene: 11. Written as DNA, the CDR3 is TGTGCCAGCAGCCACCCGCTAGCGGGGGGATGGGATACGCAGTATTTT. It specifies CASSHPLAGGWDTQYF. The full variable domain, in which reference TRBV25-1 and TRBJ2-3 provide the parts outside the CDR3, is EADIYQTPRYLVIGTGKKITLECSQTMGHDKMYWYQQDPGMELHLIHYSYGVNSTEKGDLSSESTVSRIRTEHFPLTLESARPSHTSQYLCASSHPLAGGWDTQYFGPGTRLTVL.

This clone was seen once. This sequence joins TRBV5-4 and TRBJ1-6; D ambiguous. Germline assignment: CDR1 SGHNT and CDR2 YYREEE (reference sequence). V lost 3 bases to trimming and J lost 4 bases, with 14 bases between them. The CDR3 covers 16 residues. The CDR3 protein is CASSYQALLYNSPLHF. The CDR3 DNA sequence: TGTGCCAGCAGCTACCAGGCGCTCCTTTATAATTCACCCCTCCACTTT.

The chain recombines TRBV19 with TRBJ1-5, with TRBD1 identical over 9 bases. Trimming at V came to 1 base and at J to 0 bases, leaving 4 bases not matched to a gene. Looked up from germline, CDR1 is LNHDA and CDR2 is SQIVND (reference sequence). The CDR3 is 17 residues long. The CDR3 DNA is TGTGCCAGTAGTATAGGACAGGGGGGAAGTAGCAATCAGCCCCAGCATTTT. Protein product: CASSIGQGGSSNQPQHF.

The chain couples TRBV18 to TRBJ2-1; D ambiguous. V lost 0 bases to trimming and J lost 8 bases, with 8 bases between them. This CDR3 is 13 amino acids long. Germline V gene data show CDR1 as KGHSH and CDR2 as LQKENI. CDR3 in amino acids: CASSPPTAYEQFF. CDR3 sequence (DNA): TGTGCCAGCTCACCACCTACCGCGTATGAGCAGTTCTTC.

The chain recombines TRBV28 with TRBJ2-7; 7 positions agree with TRBD2. CDR1 and CDR2 (germline): MDHEN, SYDVKM. The CDR3 is 11 residues long. Trimming cost V 3 bases and J 10 bases; bases outside gene matches: 3. This chain's CDR3 is CASSFSGKQYF. DNA for the CDR3: TGTGCCAGCAGTTTCAGCGGGAAACAGTACTTC. Based on the CDR3 plus reference TRBV28 and TRBJ2-7, the full variable domain is DVKVTQSSRYLVKRTGEKVFLECVQDMDHENMFWYRQDPGLGLRLIYFSYDVKMKEKGDIPEGYSVSREKKERFSLILESASTNQTSMYLCASSFSGKQYFGPGTRLTVT.

This clone was observed a handful of times. The chain combines TRBV19 with TRBJ1-5, with TRBD1 matching over 9 bases. V was pared by 6 bases and J by 4 bases, with 10 bases of the junction left unmatched. The CDR3 contains 16 residues. CDR1 and CDR2 from the germline V gene are LNHDA and SQIVND (reference sequence). The CDR3 nucleotides read TGTGCCAGTAGAGACGCCGGGACAGGGCGAAATCAGCCCCAGCATTTT. Its protein product is CASRDAGTGRNQPQHF.

This chain connects TRBV11-2 to TRBJ1-5; D is perhaps TRBD1 (6 bases). The V gene's germline CDR1 is SGHAT and CDR2 FQNNGV. V was shortened by 5 bases and J by 4 bases, with 15 bases between the two germline ends. This CDR3 comprises 15 residues. The CDR3 nucleotides read TGTGCCAGCAGCACCTCACAGGGATCAAATCAGCCCCAGCATTTT. As protein: CASSTSQGSNQPQHF.

J is TRBJ2-7 and V is TRBV5-1; 7 bases fit TRBD1. CDR3 length equals 14 residues. Germline V gene sequence: CDR1 SGHRS, CDR2 YFSETQ. J was trimmed by 2 bases and V by 2 bases; bases with no gene match: 4. CDR3 amino acids: CASSFLTGTYEQYF. CDR3 in DNA: TGCGCCAGCAGCTTCTTGACAGGGACCTACGAGCAGTACTTC.

The chain links TRBV2 to TRBJ2-7; 11 bases map to TRBD1. The V and J ends lost 7 bases and 3 bases, in that order; junction bases with no gene match: 8. In germline, CDR1 is SNHLY, CDR2 FYNNEI. The CDR3 has 15 residues. Here the CDR3 reads CASNKGDRGNYEQYF. In DNA, the CDR3 is TGTGCCAGCAATAAAGGGGACAGGGGGAACTACGAGCAGTACTTC.

The V gene is TRBV5-1, the J gene TRBJ2-5, with 8 bases fitting TRBD1. Germline V gene sequence: CDR1 SGHRS, CDR2 YFSETQ. The CDR3 spans 16 residues. Germline trimming cut 2 bases from V and 4 bases from J; bases unmatched to any gene: 10. CDR3 sequence reads: CASSFFSTGGIETQYF. For the CDR3, the DNA is TGCGCCAGCAGCTTCTTCTCCACAGGGGGTATAGAGACCCAGTACTTC. Looking up the rest from reference TRBV5-1 and TRBJ2-5 gives the full variable domain: KAGVTQTPRYLIKTRGQQVTLSCSPISGHRSVSWYQQTPGQGLQFLFEYFSETQRNKGNFPGRFSGRQFSNSRSEMNVSTLELGDSALYLCASSFFSTGGIETQYFGPGTRLLVL.

V and J are TRBV21-1 and TRBJ2-1; TRBD2 was called by the table and not checked on the DNA. TRBV21-1 is shown as a pseudogene. The CDR3 loop spans 18 amino acids. The DNA for the CDR3 is TGTGCCAGCAGCACGGGACTAGCGGGGGGGAGCTCCTACAATGAGCAGTTCTTC. Its translation: CASSTGLAGGSSYNEQFF.

The chain is built from TRBV7-3 and TRBJ2-1; 10 bases fit TRBD2. With V trimmed by 5 bases and J by 8 bases, 9 bases remained unmatched. Per the germline V gene, CDR1 is SGHTA and CDR2 is FQGTGA. CDR3 size: 15 residues. This chain's CDR3 is CASSPSAGGPHEQFF. CDR3 coding DNA: TGTGCCAGCAGCCCATCAGCGGGGGGGCCGCATGAGCAGTTCTTC.

The chain recombines TRBV18 with TRBJ1-3, with D uncertain. This CDR3 region has 14 residues. Germline V lookup: CDR1 KGHSH, CDR2 LQKENI. V dropped 3 bases and J dropped 0 bases, with 6 bases sitting between them. This CDR3 reads CASSPGVSGNTIYF. In DNA form, the CDR3 reads TGTGCCAGCTCACCCGGGGTCTCTGGAAACACCATATATTTT.

The chain joins TRBV15 to TRBJ1-5, with 9 bases matching TRBD1. The length of the CDR3 is 15 residues. With 3 bases clipped from V and 6 bases from J, the junction kept 6 bases outside the gene matches. Germline assignment: CDR1 LNHNV and CDR2 YYDKDF (reference sequence). CDR3 coding DNA: TGTGCCACCAGCAGGGGGACAGGGTGGGGTCAGCCCCAGCATTTT. Translation gives CATSRGTGWGQPQHF.

This clone was detected only once. The chain recombines TRBV28 with TRBJ2-6; TRBD1 agrees at 10 bases. The CDR3 loop spans 16 amino acids. Trimming cost V 6 bases and J 0 bases; bases outside gene matches: 2. The V gene's germline CDR1 is MDHEN and CDR2 SYDVKM. The CDR3 reads CASRGQGSSGANVLTF. The DNA for the CDR3 is TGTGCCAGCAGGGGACAGGGGAGCTCTGGGGCCAACGTCCTGACTTTC.

This clone appeared once. This chain joins TRBV18 and TRBJ2-6; maybe TRBD2 (6 bases). CDR1 is KGHSH and CDR2 is LQKENI in the germline V gene. Trimming shortened V by 1 base and J by 1 base, and 23 bases separated the two germline ends. The CDR3 loop spans 21 amino acids. The CDR3 DNA is TGTGCCAGCTCACCACAAATACCCCTAGGAGGGTCCCATTCTGGGGCCAACGTCCTGACTTTC. Translating it yields CASSPQIPLGGSHSGANVLTF.

The chain employs TRBV4-2 and TRBJ2-3; D possibly corresponds to TRBD2 (6 bases). V was shortened by 1 base and J by 2 bases, with 10 bases between the two germline ends. CDR1 is LGHNA, CDR2 YNFKEQ, per germline. CDR3 length: 15 residues. DNA of the CDR3: TGTGCCAGCAGCCAAGGTAGCGGCACCACAGATACGCAGTATTTT. Its protein is CASSQGSGTTDTQYF.

The chain couples TRBV6-5 to TRBJ2-3; 8 nucleotides align to TRBD2. This CDR3 contains 15 residues. V shed 5 bases and J 0 bases; nucleotides not matched to a gene: 4. Germline CDR1 is MNHEY and CDR2 is SVGAGI. CDR3 sequence: CASSLAGRSTDTQYF. CDR3 coding DNA: TGTGCCAGCAGTCTAGCGGGTAGAAGCACAGATACGCAGTATTTT.

V gene TRBV5-5 combines with J gene TRBJ2-7; 7 bases map to TRBD1. This CDR3 region has 16 residues. Germline V gene sequence: CDR1 SGHKS, CDR2 YYEKEE (reference sequence). J was trimmed by 2 bases and V by 0 bases; bases with no gene match: 8. In DNA, the CDR3 is TGTGCCAGCAGCTTGGCGCGCAGGCAGGGGGCCTACGAGCAGTACTTC. The encoded protein is CASSLARRQGAYEQYF.

The chain couples TRBV5-1 to TRBJ1-3; no firm D call. The CDR3 is 13 amino acids. Germline V gene data show CDR1 as SGHRS and CDR2 as YFSETQ. Trimming stripped 4 bases from V and 4 bases from J, with 9 bases between. CDR3 region: CASSPNGGNTIYF. CDR3 bases: TGCGCCAGCAGCCCAAACGGGGGAAACACCATATATTTT.

This rearrangement joins TRBV30 to TRBJ2-2; 8 nucleotides match TRBD1. The J segment lost 1 base and the V segment lost 5 bases, leaving 3 bases of the junction unmatched. Germline V gene sequence: CDR1 GTSNPN, CDR2 SVGIG (reference sequence). The CDR3 is 14 amino acids. The CDR3 sequence is CAWLDRENTGELFF. The CDR3 DNA reads as TGTGCCTGGTTGGACAGGGAGAACACCGGGGAGCTGTTTTTT.

J is TRBJ2-3 and V is TRBV7-6; 8 bases map to TRBD1. Germline CDR1 reads SGHVS; CDR2 reads FNYEAQ. J gave up 3 bases and V 5 bases, and 10 bases lay outside the gene matches. The CDR3 is made up of 16 amino acids. In DNA, the CDR3 is TGTGCCAGCAGCCCCGCTACAGGGGGGTCGACAGATACGCAGTATTTT. Protein sequence: CASSPATGGSTDTQYF.

The rearrangement joins TRBV7-2 to TRBJ2-2; 10 positions match TRBD2. The germline V gene has CDR1 SGHTA and CDR2 FQGNSA. This CDR3 is 18 amino acids long. J lost 4 bases, V lost 0 bases, and 8 bases had no gene match. The CDR3 DNA follows: TGTGCCAGCAGCTTAGCGAAGTGGGCTAGCGGGGGCACCGGGGAGCTGTTTTTT. This gives the protein CASSLAKWASGGTGELFF.